Each of the 23 T cell receptor beta chains below was sequenced from the same sample in a study of control samples from healthy donors and cancer patients. The table came from immunoSEQ multiplex PCR; TCRdb's copy has only in-frame clones and leaves some out. The table includes more than 85,000 clones, 90% detected once. Material: blood. The receptors here all came from a human donor in good health. The donor label of this sample is uncertain.

In this sample, this clone turned up once. This chain links TRBV4-2 with TRBJ1-3; 8 nucleotides match TRBD1. Per the germline V gene, CDR1 is LGHNA and CDR2 is YNFKEQ. This CDR3 is built from 14 residues. V shed 5 bases and J 4 bases; nucleotides not matched to a gene: 4. The CDR3 sequence is CASSKDRVGNTIYF. DNA for the CDR3: TGTGCCAGCAGCAAGGACAGGGTGGGAAACACCATATATTTT.

This sequence joins TRBV4-1 and TRBJ1-6, with 7 bases aligning to TRBD1. Germline V lookup: CDR1 MGHRA, CDR2 YSYEKL. The J segment lost 10 bases and the V segment lost 5 bases, leaving 23 bases of the junction unmatched. The CDR3 has 19 residues. The CDR3 coding sequence is TGCGCCAGCAGCTTAGAGCCTGGACAGGCGCCCCTTTCGAGCTCACCCCTCCACTTT. Protein: CASSLEPGQAPLSSSPLHF.

The V and J genes are TRBV5-1 and TRBJ2-1; 15 positions agree with TRBD2. V gave up 4 bases and J gave up 6 bases; unmatched junction bases: 14. The CDR3 totals 19 residues. Germline loops: CDR1 SGHRS, CDR2 YFSETQ. The CDR3 loop is CASSPLRTSGGAYRNEQFF. The CDR3 DNA follows: TGCGCCAGCAGCCCTCTGCGGACTAGCGGGGGGGCCTATCGCAATGAGCAGTTCTTC.

This clone was detected only once. The V and J genes are TRBV28 and TRBJ1-5, with D possibly being TRBD1 (5 bases). CDR1 and CDR2 from the germline V gene are MDHEN and SYDVKM. CDR3 length equals 15 residues. Between the trimmed V and J ends, which lost 6 bases and 0 bases, there was a span of 12 bases. The CDR3 bases are TGTGCCAGCAGCCCAGGAGGGACTAGCAATCAGCCCCAGCATTTT. Its translation is CASSPGGTSNQPQHF.

The chain links TRBV20-1 to TRBJ1-2; unclear D gene. CDR3 length: 15 amino acids. The V and J ends lost 3 bases and 5 bases respectively, with 19 bases between them. Germline V gives CDR1 DFQATT, CDR2 SNEGSKA (reference sequence). DNA of the CDR3: TGCAGTGCTAGTCAGTCGGGAAGGGCAGAGTATGGCTACACCTTC. Its protein is CSASQSGRAEYGYTF.

The rearrangement joins TRBV2 to TRBJ2-2; the match to TRBD2 covers 7 bases. J gave up 1 base and V 8 bases, and 4 bases lay outside the gene matches. Per germline, CDR1 SNHLY and CDR2 FYNNEI. The CDR3 is 14 amino acids. CDR3 DNA sequence: TGTGCCAGCGGGATAGCGGGGAACACCGGGGAGCTGTTTTTT. It is translated as CASGIAGNTGELFF.

V and J are TRBV6-6 and TRBJ2-7, with D possibly being TRBD1 (6 bases). This CDR3 region has 16 residues. Trimming shortened V by 2 bases and J by 0 bases, and 14 bases separated the two germline ends. Per the germline V gene, CDR1 is MNHNY and CDR2 is SVGAGI (reference sequence). The DNA of the CDR3 is TGTGCCAGCAGTTACGAGGGACACCGGAGCTCCTACGAGCAGTACTTC. Translating gives CASSYEGHRSSYEQYF.

The chain combines TRBV28 with TRBJ1-2; maybe TRBD1 (5 bases). The CDR3 totals 13 residues. The V and J ends lost 6 bases and 7 bases respectively, with 15 bases between them. The germline CDR1 and CDR2 sequences are MDHEN and SYDVKM. In DNA form, the CDR3 reads TGTGCCAGCAGCCCATCGGGGGTTTCTGGCTACACCTTC. Protein sequence: CASSPSGVSGYTF.

The V and J genes are TRBV12-3 or TRBV12-4 and TRBJ1-1, with D perhaps TRBD1 (6 bases). Trimming cost V 5 bases and J 4 bases, with 11 bases left between them. The CDR3 covers 13 residues. CDR3: CASSRGGATEAFF. CDR3 nucleotide sequence: TGTGCCAGCAGTAGAGGGGGGGCCACTGAAGCTTTCTTT.

V and J are TRBV28 and TRBJ2-7; 8 positions agree with TRBD1. Germline-derived CDR1 and CDR2 are MDHEN and SYDVKM. V dropped 6 bases and J dropped 1; count of bases not matched to a gene: 8. The CDR3 sequence is 15 residues long. In nucleotides, the CDR3 is TGTGCCAGCAGCTTAACAGGGGGGTCTTCCTACGAGCAGTACTTC. Its translation is CASSLTGGSSYEQYF. Combining the CDR3 with reference TRBV28 and TRBJ2-7 gives the whole variable domain DVKVTQSSRYLVKRTGEKVFLECVQDMDHENMFWYRQDPGLGLRLIYFSYDVKMKEKGDIPEGYSVSREKKERFSLILESASTNQTSMYLCASSLTGGSSYEQYFGPGTRLTVT.

The chain combines TRBV9 with TRBJ2-7; D gene uncertain. The CDR3 runs to 13 residues. The V gene's germline CDR1 is SGDLS and CDR2 YYNGEE. The ends were cut back, 3 bases at V and 5 bases at J, with 12 bases in the middle. This CDR3 reads CASSGPLSDEQYF. CDR3 bases: TGTGCCAGCAGCGGTCCATTATCCGACGAGCAGTACTTC.

The chain employs TRBV6-5 and TRBJ2-7; D is unclear. The germline CDR1 and CDR2 sequences are MNHEY and SVGAGI. The CDR3 is made up of 13 amino acids. V lost 0 bases and J 7 bases, leaving 10 bases between the germline ends. The CDR3: CASSYSPAGEQYF. Written as DNA, the CDR3 is TGTGCCAGCAGTTACTCCCCCGCTGGGGAGCAGTACTTC.

This clone was recorded a few times. V usage is TRBV24-1 and J usage is TRBJ1-5; tentatively, D is TRBD1 (6 bases). V was pared by 9 bases and J by 6 bases, with 11 bases between. The CDR3 has 12 residues. CDR1 and CDR2 from the germline V gene are KGHDR and SFDVKD. The CDR3 region has the DNA TGTGCCACCGGGGGCGGCGCTCAGCCCCAGCATTTT. The encoded protein is CATGGGAQPQHF.

The V and J genes are TRBV18 and TRBJ2-7; D gene ambiguous. The CDR3 is 16 residues long. Trimming took off 2 bases at V and 2 bases at J, with 16 bases between the two ends. Germline CDR1 is KGHSH and CDR2 is LQKENI. CDR3 nucleotides: TGTGCCAGCTCACCAGATACACAGCCACCTCCCTACGAGCAGTACTTC. Protein: CASSPDTQPPPYEQYF.

The gene calls are TRBV6-4 and TRBJ1-2; 7 bases align to TRBD1. The length of the CDR3 is 13 residues. Germline CDR1 reads MRHNA; CDR2 reads SNTAGT. Trimming at V came to 5 bases and at J to 6 bases, leaving 6 bases not matched to a gene. The CDR3 sequence: CASSRRGGDGYTF. The CDR3, as DNA: TGTGCCAGCAGTAGAAGAGGGGGCGATGGCTACACCTTC.

The CDR3 nucleotides read TGTGCGGCCAACGGGGGGCCAGACACCGGGGAGCTGTTTTTT. Encoded protein: CAANGGPDTGELFF. This chain links TRBV10-3 with TRBJ2-2; perhaps TRBD2 as D (7 bases). Germline CDR1 reads ENHRY; CDR2 reads SYGVKD. The CDR3 has 14 residues.

V and J are TRBV5-1 and TRBJ1-2, with unresolved D. The CDR3 contains 13 residues. Germline-derived CDR1 and CDR2 are SGHRS and YFSETQ. Trimming removed 4 bases from V and 2 bases from J, with 9 bases in between. The CDR3 loop reads CASSADRNYGYTF. For the CDR3, the DNA is TGCGCCAGCAGCGCGGACCGAAACTATGGCTACACCTTC.

DNA for the CDR3: TGTGCCAGCAGCTTAAGCGGGGGGGCAAAAGATACGCAGTATTTT. Its protein is CASSLSGGAKDTQYF. The rearrangement links TRBV7-3 to TRBJ2-3; TRBD2 matches at 9 bases. V was clipped by 1 base and J by 5 bases; unmatched bases: 4. The CDR3 covers 15 residues. The germline gives CDR1 SGHTA, CDR2 FQGTGA.

V usage is TRBV2 and J usage is TRBJ1-6; 7 nucleotides match TRBD1. Trimming removed 5 bases from V and 4 bases from J; junction bases left unmatched: 5. This CDR3 has 15 amino acids. Germline V gene sequence: CDR1 SNHLY, CDR2 FYNNEI. CDR3 nucleotides: TGTGCCAGCAGTAGGACAGGTGTTTATAATTCACCCCTCCACTTT. Translating it yields CASSRTGVYNSPLHF.

This clone was counted a few times. The rearrangement links TRBV11-2 to TRBJ2-1, with a tentative D call TRBD2 (5 bases). The CDR3 totals 15 residues. V was clipped by 5 bases and J by 8 bases, with 19 bases between them. Germline CDR1 SGHAT, CDR2 FQNNGV. The CDR3 loop reads CASSPGLASGDEQFF. The CDR3 DNA reads as TGTGCCAGCAGCCCCGGGCTAGCTTCCGGAGATGAGCAGTTCTTC.

This chain uses TRBV28 with TRBJ1-2, with 10 bases aligning to TRBD1. The germline CDR1 and CDR2 sequences are MDHEN and SYDVKM. CDR3 length equals 15 residues. V lost 5 bases to trimming and J lost 8 bases; unmatched junction nucleotides: 11. DNA of the CDR3: TGTGCCAGCAGTCCAGAAGCGACAGGGGGCGGGGGCTACACCTTC. As protein: CASSPEATGGGGYTF.

The chain links TRBV12-5 to TRBJ2-7; unclear D gene. The CDR3 spans 11 residues. In germline, CDR1 is LGHNT, CDR2 FRNRAP. The germline V and J ends were trimmed by 6 bases and 7 bases, with 10 bases remaining between them. CDR3 amino acids: CASGPLTEQYF. The CDR3 region has the DNA TGTGCTAGTGGACCCTTAACGGAGCAGTACTTC.

The CDR3 here is CASRRTGPNEQFF. For the CDR3, the DNA is TGTGCCAGCAGAAGGACAGGGCCCAATGAGCAGTTCTTC. The V gene is TRBV12-3 or TRBV12-4, the J gene TRBJ2-1; 8 positions agree with TRBD1. With V trimmed by 6 bases and J by 6 bases, 4 bases remained unmatched. The CDR3 sequence is 13 residues long.